These 18 T cell receptor beta chains were all obtained from the same sample, sequenced in a study of blood T cell repertoires in COVID-19. Libraries were prepared by immunoSEQ multiplex PCR; TCRdb keeps only in-frame clonotypes and omits some of them. The sample lists roughly 400,000 clones, about nine tenths occurring once. Sequencing was carried out using PBMCs or T cells enriched from blood (not recorded which). The receptors derive from a woman between 40 and 55 years old who had been exposed to COVID-19.

The genes are TRBV12-3 or TRBV12-4 and TRBJ2-1, with D perhaps matching TRBD2 (5 bases). V was trimmed by 3 bases and J by 7 bases, leaving 7 bases between them. The CDR3 is made up of 12 amino acids. The DNA of the CDR3 is TGTGCCAGCAGTTTGACGGGGAATGAGCAGTTCTTC. Its protein is CASSLTGNEQFF.

V usage is TRBV6-2 or TRBV6-3 and J usage is TRBJ2-1; 7 bases match TRBD2. The CDR3 is made up of 16 amino acids. Germline V CDR1 and CDR2: MNHEY, SVGEGT. V gave up 1 base and J gave up 0 bases; unmatched junction bases: 3. CDR3 sequence: CASSYYGRFSYNEQFF. CDR3 coding DNA: TGTGCCAGCAGTTACTACGGGAGGTTCTCCTACAATGAGCAGTTCTTC.

With regard to this clone: The identical CDR3 is also encoded by other nucleotide sequences in the sample. This chain joins TRBV7-2 and TRBJ2-5, with D perhaps matching TRBD1 (5 bases). CDR1 and CDR2 (germline): SGHTA, FQGNSA. The CDR3 extends over 13 amino acids. V was cut by 1 base and J by 5 bases, with 8 bases left in between. CDR3 loop: CASSLGGRETQYF. In DNA, the CDR3 is TGTGCCAGCAGCTTAGGGGGCCGGGAGACCCAGTACTTC.

The CDR3 DNA follows: TGTGCCAGCAGTAATAGGGGACAGGGGGGCTATGGCTACACCTTC. This encodes CASSNRGQGGYGYTF. The V gene is TRBV27, the J gene TRBJ1-2, with 11 bases that match TRBD1. CDR3 length equals 15 residues. V dropped 5 bases and J dropped 4; count of bases not matched to a gene: 6. CDR1 and CDR2 (germline): MNHEY, SMNVEV (reference sequence).

V usage is TRBV9 and J usage is TRBJ2-2, with 9 bases matching TRBD1. This CDR3 is built from 19 residues. J lost 2 bases, V lost 2 bases, and 13 bases had no gene match. Germline CDR1 is SGDLS and CDR2 is YYNGEE. The CDR3 bases are TGTGCCAGCAGCGTCAAGGTGGGGACAGGGCAGATCAACACCGGGGAGCTGTTTTTT. This codes for CASSVKVGTGQINTGELFF.

This rearrangement joins TRBV9 to TRBJ1-2; possibly TRBD1 for D (6 bases). Looked up from germline, CDR1 is SGDLS and CDR2 is YYNGEE. V was shortened by 2 bases and J by 0 bases, with 8 bases between the two germline ends. This CDR3 contains 14 residues. The CDR3 protein is CASSVGAANYGYTF. The DNA of the CDR3 is TGTGCCAGCAGCGTGGGGGCCGCTAACTATGGCTACACCTTC.

This clone was detected a few times. The V gene is TRBV15, the J gene TRBJ1-5; D remains ambiguous. Deletions cut 3 bases from V and 4 bases from J, with 7 bases between. Germline-derived CDR1 and CDR2 are LNHNV and YYDKDF (reference sequence). The CDR3 is 13 amino acids. The CDR3 DNA follows: TGTGCCACCAGCAGCCGAGCTAATCAGCCCCAGCATTTT. It specifies CATSSRANQPQHF.

The chain couples TRBV2 to TRBJ1-2; perhaps TRBD1 as D (5 bases). Trimming took off 7 bases at V and 6 bases at J, with 18 bases between the two ends. CDR3 size: 14 residues. CDR1 is SNHLY and CDR2 is FYNNEI in the germline V gene. CDR3 nucleotides: TGTGCCAGCAAGGGGCCAGAGCCCAGGGATGGCTACACCTTC. This sequence encodes CASKGPEPRDGYTF.

The chain carries TRBV2 and TRBJ1-1; D might be TRBD1 (5 bases). Per germline, CDR1 SNHLY and CDR2 FYNNEI. The CDR3 has 14 residues. V was cut by 7 bases and J by 7 bases, with 19 bases left in between. The CDR3 is CASNQRGRAHEAFF. The CDR3 bases are TGTGCCAGCAATCAAAGGGGCAGGGCTCATGAAGCTTTCTTT. The full variable domain, in which reference TRBV2 and TRBJ1-1 provide the parts outside the CDR3, is EPEVTQTPSHQVTQMGQEVILRCVPISNHLYFYWYRQILGQKVEFLVSFYNNEISEKSEIFDDQFSVERPDGSNFTLKIRSTKLEDSAMYFCASNQRGRAHEAFFGQGTRLTVV.

This rearrangement joins TRBV5-4 to TRBJ2-7, with 13 bases matching TRBD2. The length of the CDR3 is 16 residues. V was clipped by 4 bases and J by 2 bases; unmatched bases: 6. Germline CDR1 reads SGHNT; CDR2 reads YYREEE (reference sequence). CDR3 residues: CASSPGTSGAPYEQYF. In nucleotides, the CDR3 is TGTGCCAGCAGCCCTGGGACTAGCGGGGCCCCCTACGAGCAGTACTTC.

The chain combines TRBV7-9 with TRBJ1-2, with D possibly matching TRBD1 (5 bases). From germline, CDR1 is SEHNR and CDR2 FQNEAQ (reference sequence). This CDR3 is 13 amino acids long. V lost 4 bases, J lost 7 bases, and 13 bases lay in between. CDR3 loop: CASSSQDPRGYTF. The CDR3 coding sequence is TGTGCCAGCAGCTCACAGGATCCTCGTGGCTACACCTTC.

The chain joins TRBV11-2 to TRBJ2-3; 11 bases are shared with TRBD2. The CDR3 contains 19 residues. Germline CDR1 and CDR2: SGHAT and FQNNGV. The J segment lost 0 bases and the V segment lost 1 base, leaving 9 bases of the junction unmatched. The CDR3, as DNA: TGTGCCAGCAGCTTAGTAGGGGCTAGCGGGGGGAAAAGCACAGATACGCAGTATTTT. Translated: CASSLVGASGGKSTDTQYF.

This CDR3 reads CASSVDTSYGYTF. The CDR3 bases are TGTGCCAGCAGCGTAGACACCAGCTATGGCTACACCTTC. This rearrangement joins TRBV9 to TRBJ1-2; no definite D call. This CDR3 comprises 13 residues. V was clipped by 0 bases and J by 4 bases, with 7 bases between them. Looked up from germline, CDR1 is SGDLS and CDR2 is YYNGEE.

Comments on this clone: The junction does not match germline at one end; this may be a read error. This sequence joins TRBV9 and TRBJ1-1, with D perhaps matching TRBD1 (5 bases). This CDR3 region has 15 residues. Germline V gene data show CDR1 as SGDLS and CDR2 as YYNGEE. The CDR3 DNA follows: TGTGCTAGCAGCGTAGAATCAGGGATGAACACTGAAGCTTTCTTT. This encodes CASSVESGMNTEAFF. The full variable domain, its missing parts supplied by reference TRBV9 and TRBJ1-1, is DSGVTQTPKHLITATGQRVTLRCSPRSGDLSVYWYQQSLDQGLQFLIQYYNGEERAKGNILERFSAQQFPDLHSELNLSSLELGDSALYFCASSVESGMNTEAFFGQGTRLTVV.

V usage is TRBV30 and J usage is TRBJ2-1; weak D call: TRBD2 (5 bases). CDR1 is GTSNPN and CDR2 is SVGIG in the germline V gene (reference sequence). Trimming pared 8 bases from V and 6 bases from J, leaving 11 bases between. The CDR3 totals 11 residues. The CDR3 DNA reads TGTGCCCGGGGTCAAATCAATGAGCAGTTCTTC. Protein product: CARGQINEQFF.

The chain recombines TRBV18 with TRBJ1-5, with 7 bases identical to TRBD1. This CDR3 has 14 residues. The junction had 5 bases not matched to a gene; V was cut back by 6 bases and J by 3 bases. Germline V CDR1 and CDR2: KGHSH, LQKENI. CDR3 sequence: CASSLDRFNQPQHF. CDR3 coding DNA: TGTGCCAGCTCTCTGGACAGGTTCAATCAGCCCCAGCATTTT.

About this clone itself: The same CDR3 arises from other DNA sequences in this sample as well. V and J are TRBV29-1 and TRBJ1-1; 9 bases line up with TRBD1. CDR3 size: 13 residues. Germline V gives CDR1 SQVTM, CDR2 ANQGSEA. Trimming took 3 bases from V and 4 from J; bases not matched to a gene: 3. CDR3 nucleotide sequence: TGCAGCGTTGAGGGACAGGGTGGCACTGAAGCTTTCTTT. It yields the protein CSVEGQGGTEAFF.

V and J are TRBV18 and TRBJ2-7; a possible D gene is TRBD1 (6 bases). The length of the CDR3 is 16 residues. Germline CDR1 KGHSH, CDR2 LQKENI. The ends were cut back, 0 bases at V and 0 bases at J, with 12 bases in the middle. The CDR3 here is CASSPPPGHSSYEQYF. CDR3 nucleotide sequence: TGTGCCAGCTCACCACCCCCGGGACATAGCTCCTACGAGCAGTACTTC.